Shown below are 28 T cell receptor beta chains from a single sample sequenced in a study of cytomegalovirus exposure and HLA in healthy donors. Use of 60 Vbeta and 13 Jbeta primers characterized the PCR. Assay used: immunoSEQ multiplex PCR; TCRdb lists only in-frame clones, some missing. The sample has 150,000 to 200,000 clones; around 78% are singletons. Sequencing was performed on PBMCs. Receptor source: a man aged 25-40 years in good health and CMV-seronegative.

This chain uses TRBV10-1 with TRBJ2-1, with D uncertain. CDR1 and CDR2 from the germline V gene are WNHNN and SYGVQD (reference sequence). This CDR3 has 12 residues. The ends were cut back, 5 bases at V and 15 bases at J, with 17 bases in the middle. This CDR3 is CASSSTTQARFF. In nucleotides, the CDR3 is TGCGCCAGCAGTTCCACGACGCAGGCTCGGTTCTTC.

The chain has TRBV5-4 and TRBJ2-3; D remains unclear. The CDR3 runs 12 residues. Germline CDR1 and CDR2: SGHNT and YYREEE (reference sequence). V was clipped by 3 bases and J by 6 bases, with 8 bases between them. The CDR3 bases are TGTGCCAGCAGCTATTCCTTTGATACGCAGTATTTT. Amino acid sequence: CASSYSFDTQYF.

A single count supports this clone. This chain uses TRBV4-1 with TRBJ1-3, with D possibly being TRBD1 (5 bases). The CDR3 runs to 16 residues. CDR1 MGHRA and CDR2 YSYEKL come from the germline V gene. V gave up 1 base and J gave up 4 bases, with 14 bases separating them. The CDR3: CASSQGLQGRGNTIYF. The DNA of the CDR3 is TGCGCCAGCAGCCAAGGGTTGCAGGGAAGGGGAAACACCATATATTTT.

This clone was detected a few times. This chain uses TRBV6-1 with TRBJ2-3; 9 positions match TRBD2. Germline V CDR1 and CDR2: MNHNS, SASEGT. V was pared by 3 bases and J by 2 bases, with 6 bases of the junction left unmatched. CDR3 length equals 16 residues. The CDR3 bases are TGTGCCAGCAGTGAGTCTCTAGCGGGATACACAGATACGCAGTATTTT. It is translated as CASSESLAGYTDTQYF.

This chain joins TRBV7-3 and TRBJ2-1; TRBD2 agrees at 7 bases. This CDR3 comprises 16 residues. Germline values: CDR1 SGHTA, CDR2 FQGTGA. The V and J ends lost 4 bases and 5 bases, in that order; junction bases with no gene match: 11. CDR3 sequence (DNA): TGTGCCAGCAGCTCGATGTGGCTAGCGGTACACAATGAGCAGTTCTTC. Translated: CASSSMWLAVHNEQFF.

This clone has just a few counts. The chain combines TRBV10-2 with TRBJ1-3; 8 positions agree with TRBD1. Per germline, CDR1 WSHSY and CDR2 SAAADI. Trimming at V came to 5 bases and at J to 2 bases, leaving 2 bases not matched to a gene. The CDR3 has 14 residues. The CDR3 sequence is CASSTGGTGNTIYF. CDR3 bases: TGCGCCAGCAGTACAGGGGGAACTGGAAACACCATATATTTT.

The chain recombines TRBV21-1 with TRBJ2-3; the table's D call, TRBD2, has no DNA check behind it. TRBV21-1 is given as a pseudogene. The CDR3 runs to 18 residues. CDR3 protein: CASSKMTSGTNYTDTQYF. CDR3 in DNA: TGTGCCAGCAGCAAAATGACTAGCGGGACCAACTACACAGATACGCAGTATTTT.

This chain links TRBV28 with TRBJ1-4; the D is unclear. V lost 9 bases and J lost 4, with 12 bases in between. CDR3 length: 13 amino acids. Germline V CDR1 and CDR2: MDHEN, SYDVKM. The CDR3: CASRSSLNEKLFF. The CDR3 region has the DNA TGTGCCAGTCGTAGTTCCCTTAATGAAAAACTGTTTTTT.

V usage is TRBV6-1 and J usage is TRBJ2-3, with 8 positions matching TRBD1. This CDR3 is 16 amino acids long. With 4 bases clipped from V and 2 bases from J, the junction kept 8 bases outside the gene matches. Per the germline V gene, CDR1 is MNHNS and CDR2 is SASEGT. In DNA, the CDR3 is TGTGCCAGCAGTGTAGACCGGGACAGGATCACAGATACGCAGTATTTT. Amino acids: CASSVDRDRITDTQYF.

A single count supports this clone. The chain employs TRBV28 and TRBJ2-3; TRBD1 agrees at 8 bases. This CDR3 region has 15 residues. CDR1 and CDR2 (germline): MDHEN, SYDVKM. Unmatched junction bases numbered 8, after V lost 5 bases and J lost 4 bases. For the CDR3, the DNA is TGTGCCAGCAGTCAGGACAGGGCTCTCTCAGATACGCAGTATTTT. Translation gives CASSQDRALSDTQYF.

This sequence joins TRBV10-3 and TRBJ1-3, with 7 positions matching TRBD1. The CDR3 runs to 16 residues. V was clipped by 6 bases and J by 0 bases; unmatched bases: 8. The germline V gene encodes CDR1 ENHRY and CDR2 SYGVKD. In DNA form, the CDR3 reads TGTGCCATCAGAGCCGACAGGGCCTTCTCTGGAAACACCATATATTTT. Translating it yields CAIRADRAFSGNTIYF.

This clone was recorded once. V is TRBV4-1 and J is TRBJ2-7; possibly TRBD1 for D (7 bases). This CDR3 comprises 13 residues. Deletions cut 1 base from V and 5 bases from J, with 9 bases between. Germline V lookup: CDR1 MGHRA, CDR2 YSYEKL. CDR3 sequence: CASSQGRGDEQYF. The CDR3 DNA reads TGCGCCAGCAGCCAAGGCAGGGGGGACGAGCAGTACTTC.

V usage is TRBV30 and J usage is TRBJ2-7; 10 bases are a match to TRBD2. In germline, CDR1 is GTSNPN, CDR2 SVGIG (reference sequence). V lost 2 bases and J lost 2; bases outside the gene matches: 6. CDR3 size: 15 residues. Here the CDR3 DNA reads TGTGCCTGGAGTTTGGCTAGCGGGGGCCCCTACGAGCAGTACTTC. This encodes CAWSLASGGPYEQYF. The full variable domain, its missing parts supplied by reference TRBV30 and TRBJ2-7, is SQTIHQWPATLVQPVGSPLSLECTVEGTSNPNLYWYRQAAGRGLQLLFYSVGIGQISSEVPQNLSASRPQDRQFILSSKKLLLSDSGFYLCAWSLASGGPYEQYFGPGTRLTVT.

J is TRBJ1-4 and V is TRBV2; a possible D gene is TRBD1 (5 bases). V was trimmed by 10 bases and J by 0 bases, leaving 21 bases between them. Germline V gene sequence: CDR1 SNHLY, CDR2 FYNNEI. The CDR3 consists of 17 residues. This CDR3 is CANQGPQGLSTNEKLFF. The CDR3 DNA is TGTGCCAATCAGGGCCCCCAGGGACTCTCAACTAATGAAAAACTGTTTTTT.

The V call is TRBV4-2, the J call TRBJ2-7; 11 bases are shared with TRBD2. The CDR3 contains 16 residues. V lost 3 bases to trimming and J lost 4 bases; unmatched junction nucleotides: 8. CDR1 is LGHNA, CDR2 YNFKEQ, per germline. CDR3 protein: CASSQALAGDKYEQYF. CDR3 bases: TGTGCCAGCAGCCAGGCACTAGCGGGAGACAAGTACGAGCAGTACTTC.

The gene calls are TRBV4-1 and TRBJ1-3; 9 bases are shared with TRBD1. Germline V lookup: CDR1 MGHRA, CDR2 YSYEKL. The CDR3 extends over 18 amino acids. J was trimmed by 1 base and V by 4 bases; bases with no gene match: 11. CDR3 amino acids: CASSRDPPGTGSGNTIYF. The CDR3 coding sequence is TGCGCCAGCAGCCGCGATCCGCCGGGGACAGGGTCTGGAAACACCATATATTTT.

The chain is built from TRBV27 and TRBJ2-2, with TRBD2 identical over 10 bases. The germline V gene encodes CDR1 MNHEY and CDR2 SMNVEV (reference sequence). V lost 6 bases to trimming and J lost 6 bases; unmatched junction nucleotides: 7. The CDR3 sequence is 15 residues long. CDR3 sequence (DNA): TGTGCCAGCAGGAAAGCGGGAGGGATCCCCGGGGAGCTGTTTTTT. This codes for CASRKAGGIPGELFF.

The rearrangement links TRBV28 to TRBJ2-7, with D possibly matching TRBD2 (6 bases). The CDR3 consists of 15 residues. Germline lookup yields CDR1 MDHEN and CDR2 SYDVKM. V gave up 3 bases and J gave up 0 bases, with 12 bases separating them. The CDR3 nucleotides are TGTGCCAGCAGTTTGGGACTTTCGAGCTCCTACGAGCAGTACTTC. This translates into CASSLGLSSSYEQYF.

The rearrangement links TRBV21-1 to TRBJ2-1; the table's D gene call, TRBD1, was not cross checked with the DNA. TRBV21-1 is classified as a pseudogene. CDR3 length: 14 amino acids. CDR3 DNA sequence: TGTGCCAGCAGCAAAGGAGGGGGAGTGGGGGAGCAGTTCTTC. It is translated as CASSKGGGVGEQFF.

The J gene is TRBJ2-2, the V gene TRBV2; 9 bases are a match to TRBD2. The germline V gene has CDR1 SNHLY and CDR2 FYNNEI. The CDR3 covers 15 residues. V was clipped by 7 bases and J by 4 bases; unmatched bases: 7. The CDR3 sequence: CASMDSGRRTGELFF. As DNA, the CDR3 is TGTGCCAGCATGGATAGCGGGAGACGCACCGGGGAGCTGTTTTTT.

This clone was detected once. J is TRBJ1-1 and V is TRBV5-4; the D is unclear. V lost 0 bases, J lost 1 base, and 7 bases lay in between. CDR1 and CDR2 (germline): SGHNT, YYREEE (reference sequence). This CDR3 contains 14 residues. This CDR3 reads CASSLEPKNTEAFF. The CDR3 DNA reads TGTGCCAGCAGCTTGGAGCCTAAGAACACTGAAGCTTTCTTT.

This chain links TRBV7-9 with TRBJ1-1; 7 positions agree with TRBD1. This CDR3 spans 16 amino acids. The junction had 7 bases not matched to a gene; V was cut back by 2 bases and J by 1 base. Germline CDR1 and CDR2: SEHNR and FQNEAQ (reference sequence). CDR3 nucleotides: TGTGCCAGCAGCTTAATGATAGGGGGCCGGAACACTGAAGCTTTCTTT. It translates to CASSLMIGGRNTEAFF.

The gene calls are TRBV30 and TRBJ2-2, with 9 bases aligning to TRBD2. This CDR3 region has 15 residues. In germline, CDR1 is GTSNPN, CDR2 SVGIG (reference sequence). Trimming cost V 3 bases and J 3 bases; bases outside gene matches: 5. The CDR3 bases are TGTGCCTGGAGAGAACTAGCGGGTTACACCGGGGAGCTGTTTTTT. Amino acid sequence: CAWRELAGYTGELFF.

J is TRBJ2-2 and V is TRBV19; 7 bases fit TRBD1. V was clipped by 7 bases and J by 2 bases; unmatched bases: 7. CDR3 size: 15 residues. Germline loops: CDR1 LNHDA, CDR2 SQIVND (reference sequence). The CDR3 loop reads CASTTGTDNTGELFF. CDR3 nucleotides: TGTGCCAGTACCACCGGGACAGACAACACCGGGGAGCTGTTTTTT.

The V call is TRBV19, the J call TRBJ1-2; the D gene is possibly TRBD1 (6 bases). Trimming shortened V by 9 bases and J by 2 bases, and 22 bases separated the two germline ends. The germline V gene has CDR1 LNHDA and CDR2 SQIVND (reference sequence). This CDR3 comprises 16 residues. This chain's CDR3 is CARPGAPAPINYGYTF. The DNA of the CDR3 is TGTGCCAGGCCAGGGGCCCCGGCCCCGATAAACTATGGCTACACCTTC.

The chain has TRBV27 and TRBJ1-5; D possibly corresponds to TRBD1 (6 bases). Trimming removed 7 bases at V and 5 bases at J, with 15 bases between. The CDR3 covers 14 residues. From germline, CDR1 is MNHEY and CDR2 SMNVEV (reference sequence). The chain's CDR3 is CASNSQGRDQPQHF. DNA of the CDR3: TGTGCCAGCAACTCCCAGGGGCGGGATCAGCCCCAGCATTTT.

This CDR3 reads CASLLSQGNQPQHF. CDR3 DNA sequence: TGTGCCAGCCTACTCTCACAGGGCAATCAGCCCCAGCATTTT. The V gene is TRBV28, the J gene TRBJ1-5, with a tentative D call TRBD1 (5 bases). CDR3 length: 14 amino acids. Per the germline V gene, CDR1 is MDHEN and CDR2 is SYDVKM. V was pared by 8 bases and J by 2 bases, with 13 bases between.

The chain is built from TRBV5-1 and TRBJ2-7; 8 positions match TRBD1. The CDR3 totals 18 residues. From germline, CDR1 is SGHRS and CDR2 YFSETQ. With V trimmed by 3 bases and J by 3 bases, 17 bases remained unmatched. CDR3 DNA: TGCGCCAGCAGCTCGGGACAGGACCGGTTCCAAAGCCGCTACGAGCAGTACTTC. Its protein is CASSSGQDRFQSRYEQYF.